This TCR beta chain is drawn from a study of CD8 T cells in Susac syndrome. Study observations and caveats: An acknowledgment was made by the study that its TCR sequencing and HLA analysis involved relatively few individuals.

V lost 3 bases and J lost 3, with 5 bases in between. The CDR3 contains 13 residues. CDR1 and CDR2 from the germline V gene are SEHNR and FQNEAQ (reference sequence). On this clonotype: Its target is not known.

Reverse transcription used roughly 0.45 to 1 ug RNA and random hexamers. An immunoSEQ multiplex PCR generated amplified TCR beta CDR3 products spanning 54 Vbeta and 13 Jbeta. MiXCR was run by TCRdb on the immunoSEQ multiplex PCR reads, yielding one entry per CDR3 protein. The sample lists 130,000 to 150,000 distinct CDR3 sequences; approximately 95% were seen once. Sequencing of TCR beta, carried out with a high-throughput approach, was applied to CD8+ and CD4+ T cells from the blood. The authors negatively isolated CD8+ and CD4+ T cells and FACS-enriched TEMRA cells. The chain has TRBV7-9 and TRBJ2-2; no clear D. The sequence was obtained from a human donor in good health. The sample taken for sequencing was CD8+ T cells from PBMCs. The CDR3 spells CASSFWDTGELFF. The CDR3 bases are TGTGCCAGCAGCTTCTGGGACACCGGGGAGCTGTTTTTT.